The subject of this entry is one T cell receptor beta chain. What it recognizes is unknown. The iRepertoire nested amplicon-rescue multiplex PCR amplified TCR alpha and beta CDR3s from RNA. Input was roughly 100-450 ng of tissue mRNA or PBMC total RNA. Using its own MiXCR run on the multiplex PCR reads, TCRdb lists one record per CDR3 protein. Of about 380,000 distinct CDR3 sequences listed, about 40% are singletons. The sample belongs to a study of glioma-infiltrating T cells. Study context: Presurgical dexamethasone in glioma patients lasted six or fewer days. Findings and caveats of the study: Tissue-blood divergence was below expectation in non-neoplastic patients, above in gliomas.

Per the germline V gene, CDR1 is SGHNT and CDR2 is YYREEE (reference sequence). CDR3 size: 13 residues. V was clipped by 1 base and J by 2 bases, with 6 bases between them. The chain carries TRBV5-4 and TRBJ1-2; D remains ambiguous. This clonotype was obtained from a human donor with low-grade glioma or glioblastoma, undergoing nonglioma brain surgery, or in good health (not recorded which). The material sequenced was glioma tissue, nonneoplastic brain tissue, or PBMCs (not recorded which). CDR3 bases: TGTGCCAGCAGCTTGTCGGAAAACTATGGCTACACCTTC. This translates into CASSLSENYGYTF.